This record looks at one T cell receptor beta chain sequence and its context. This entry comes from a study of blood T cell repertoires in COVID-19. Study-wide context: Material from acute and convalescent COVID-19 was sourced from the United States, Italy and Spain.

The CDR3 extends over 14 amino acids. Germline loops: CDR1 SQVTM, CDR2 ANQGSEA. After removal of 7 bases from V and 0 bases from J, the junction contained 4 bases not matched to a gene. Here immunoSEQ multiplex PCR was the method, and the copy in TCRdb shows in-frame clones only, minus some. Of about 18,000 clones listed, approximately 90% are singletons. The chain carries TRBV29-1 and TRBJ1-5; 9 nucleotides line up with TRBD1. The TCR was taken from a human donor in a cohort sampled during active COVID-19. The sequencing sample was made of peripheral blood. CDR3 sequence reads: CSAGTGISNQPQHF. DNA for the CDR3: TGCAGCGCCGGGACAGGGATTAGCAATCAGCCCCAGCATTTT.